Each of the 5 T cell receptor beta chains below was sequenced from the same sample in a study of esophageal squamous cell carcinoma tumors (dated by TCRdb to about 2021). Libraries were prepared through 5' RACE. TCRdb names Illumina MiSeq as the instrument used. PCR was performed with KAPA HiFi using TCRalpha or TCRbeta constant-region primers together with a P20EA primer, and a nested second PCR was then carried out with CA2 or CB2. TCR genes were amplified by unbiased adaptor ligation RT-PCR, with reverse transcription by Superscript III and a polyT18-containing BSL-18E primer. TCRdb trimmed the raw reads at Q25, called clones with MiXCR and kept productive beta chains. Entries are consolidated by CDR3 protein sequence, retaining the most common genes and DNA. The sample records 1,200 or so distinct CDR3 sequences, about an eighth of which are singletons. Of the sample, roughly 31% is held by the ten largest clones.

Sequenced sample: tumor tissue. Receptors were obtained from a man aged 45-85 years with esophageal squamous cell carcinoma.

Of note for this clonotype: An end of the junction differs from the germline gene, which may be a read error. This chain links TRBV10-2 with TRBJ2-1; D not resolved. The CDR3 covers 16 residues. CDR1 is WSHSY, CDR2 SAAADI, per germline. The CDR3 DNA reads as TGCGCCTGCAGTGATGTTCGATTCTCGAGGTACAATGAGCAGTTCTTC. Translated, it gives CACSDVRFSRYNEQFF.

This clonotype qualifies as large. The chain is built from TRBV7-6 and TRBJ2-1; D remains ambiguous. V lost 4 bases and J lost 6, with 16 bases in between. Germline loops: CDR1 SGHVS, CDR2 FNYEAQ. The CDR3 is 15 amino acids. The CDR3 DNA is TGTGCCAGCAGCTCCAGCGCTGGGCTAACCAATGAGCAGTTCTTC. Amino acid sequence: CASSSSAGLTNEQFF.

The gene calls are TRBV28 and TRBJ2-4, with TRBD2 matching 7 bases. Trimming removed 4 bases from V and 8 bases from J; junction bases left unmatched: 8. Germline V CDR1 and CDR2: MDHEN, SYDVKM. The CDR3 totals 14 residues. The CDR3 nucleotides read TGTGCCAGCAGTTCTAGCGGTGGGGGAGACATTCAGTACTTC. Its protein product is CASSSSGGGDIQYF.

This clonotype was found a few times. This rearrangement joins TRBV9 to TRBJ2-5; 7 nucleotides align to TRBD1. V lost 4 bases to trimming and J lost 4 bases; unmatched junction nucleotides: 7. CDR3 size: 14 residues. The V gene's germline CDR1 is SGDLS and CDR2 YYNGEE. The CDR3 spells CASSLQAGGETQYF. The DNA of the CDR3 is TGTGCCAGCAGCTTACAGGCAGGGGGAGAGACCCAGTACTTC.

This clonotype is termed medium-sized. The chain is built from TRBV4-3 and TRBJ2-6; no clear D. Germline CDR1 is LGHNA and CDR2 is YSLEER. The CDR3 runs 16 residues. Trimming removed 0 bases at V and 1 base at J, with 7 bases between. The CDR3 here is CASSQDRPSGANVLTF. The CDR3 DNA follows: TGCGCCAGCAGCCAAGATCGCCCATCTGGGGCCAACGTCCTGACTTTC.